A selection of T cell receptor beta chains follows, all from one sample in a study of T cell clones after liver transplantation. Sequencing was performed with immunoSEQ multiplex PCR; in TCRdb, only in-frame clones are kept and a portion is missing. The table records some 20,000 clones, just under 80% of them present only once. The material was CD8+ T cells from blood, obtained more than 52 months after liver transplant. The receptors here all came from a human patient who received a liver transplant. Some T cells could come from the graft donor. The conserved cysteine and the conserved F or W are not part of the CDR3 here.

cdr3_aa: ASSGGQEINEKLF
v_call: TRBV9
cdr3_length: 13

cdr3_aa: AISEGRDISYEQY
v_call: TRBV10-3
cdr3_length: 13

cdr3_aa: ASSQGSGTGYEQF
v_call: TRBV4-1
cdr3_length: 13

cdr3_aa: ASSSVAPSYEQY
v_call: TRBV13
cdr3_length: 12

cdr3_aa: ASSYRGEQY
v_call: TRBV19
cdr3_length: 9

cdr3_aa: ASSLQGEMDTEAF
v_call: TRBV28
cdr3_length: 13

cdr3_aa: ASSLEQVWNTEAF
v_call: TRBV5-6
cdr3_length: 13

cdr3_aa: ASSRQDSYGYT
v_call: TRBV7-9
cdr3_length: 11

cdr3_aa: ASSLRGGDPEAF
v_call: TRBV27
cdr3_length: 12

cdr3_aa: ASSPLQGGELF
v_call: TRBV11-2
cdr3_length: 11

cdr3_aa: ASSPLAGGPFEQF
v_call: TRBV28
cdr3_length: 13

cdr3_aa: ASSLGLGEQF
v_call: TRBV7-9
cdr3_length: 10

cdr3_aa: ASSFLESGGPSYNSPLH
v_call: TRBV28
cdr3_length: 17

cdr3_aa: ASSQAYGLQGTSYEQY
v_call: TRBV4-2
cdr3_length: 16

cdr3_aa: ASSLGGYGYT
v_call: TRBV5-1
cdr3_length: 10

cdr3_aa: ASSLTLGAQETQY
v_call: TRBV7-9
cdr3_length: 13

cdr3_aa: SARSSGEQY
v_call: TRBV20-1
cdr3_length: 9

cdr3_aa: ASSQDSSYEQY
v_call: TRBV5-5
cdr3_length: 11

cdr3_aa: AWSPRTGRTAEAF
v_call: TRBV30
cdr3_length: 13

cdr3_aa: ASSYANEQF
v_call: TRBV6-5
cdr3_length: 9

cdr3_aa: ASSATANQPQH
v_call: TRBV7-7
cdr3_length: 11

cdr3_aa: ATSRDRGPNQPQH
v_call: TRBV15
cdr3_length: 13

cdr3_aa: ASSQSPGDANYGYT
v_call: TRBV9
cdr3_length: 14

cdr3_aa: ASSFVDNLSNQPQH
v_call: TRBV27
cdr3_length: 14

cdr3_aa: ASSFTGTYEQY
v_call: TRBV6-6
cdr3_length: 11

cdr3_aa: ATRIGGADEQY
v_call: TRBV27
cdr3_length: 11

cdr3_aa: ASSEASGGPDTQY
v_call: TRBV6-1
cdr3_length: 13

cdr3_aa: ASSQARTRNSYEQY
v_call: TRBV4-1
cdr3_length: 14

cdr3_aa: ASSYSTGQRANEQF
v_call: TRBV6-5
cdr3_length: 14

cdr3_aa: ASRRTGGDEKLF
v_call: TRBV2
cdr3_length: 12

cdr3_aa: ASSHRDPYEQY
v_call: TRBV19
cdr3_length: 11

cdr3_aa: ASSETAGEGQPQH
v_call: TRBV10-2
cdr3_length: 13

cdr3_aa: ASSYLLQGGDGYT
v_call: TRBV6-5
cdr3_length: 13

cdr3_aa: ASSTGQGASSPLH
v_call: TRBV5-4
cdr3_length: 13

cdr3_aa: ASSFDRTRNTEAF
v_call: TRBV28
cdr3_length: 13

cdr3_aa: ASSLVGRPWGNQPQH
v_call: TRBV7-8
cdr3_length: 15

cdr3_aa: ASSLGTSGGVYNEQF
v_call: TRBV7-6
cdr3_length: 15

cdr3_aa: AWSTNRGLGETQY
v_call: TRBV30
cdr3_length: 13

cdr3_aa: ASSSSGVQRTQY
v_call: TRBV27
cdr3_length: 12

cdr3_aa: ASSDARGPSGNTIY
v_call: TRBV10-2
cdr3_length: 14

cdr3_aa: ASSSAGTSASYEQY
v_call: TRBV7-6
cdr3_length: 14

cdr3_aa: ASSFLPQETQY
v_call: TRBV13
cdr3_length: 11

cdr3_aa: ASLAGDEQF
v_call: TRBV10-2
cdr3_length: 9

cdr3_aa: ASSEAQGAYEQY
v_call: TRBV6-1
cdr3_length: 12

cdr3_aa: ASSWCRDSRKETQY
v_call: TRBV12-1
cdr3_length: 14

cdr3_aa: ASSQEGVAEQF
v_call: TRBV4-1
cdr3_length: 11

cdr3_aa: ASSKRTIYEQY
v_call: TRBV7-8
cdr3_length: 11

cdr3_aa: ASRSPGSHTDTQY
v_call: TRBV5-4
cdr3_length: 13

cdr3_aa: ASSQGRGNSNQPQH
v_call: TRBV4-1
cdr3_length: 14

cdr3_aa: ASSAGVGWDQETQY
v_call: TRBV2
cdr3_length: 14

cdr3_aa: ASSWTSGGETQY
v_call: TRBV27
cdr3_length: 12

cdr3_aa: ASRIFGGDYGYT
v_call: TRBV5-6
cdr3_length: 12

cdr3_aa: ASSLSGTVSYNEQF
v_call: TRBV7-9
cdr3_length: 14

cdr3_aa: TEDGYT
v_call: TRBV20-1
cdr3_length: 6

cdr3_aa: ASSFLFTDRNYGYT
v_call: TRBV7-2
cdr3_length: 14